This is a list of T cell receptor beta chains from one sample in a study of blood T cell repertoires in COVID-19. Clones were read by immunoSEQ multiplex PCR, and TCRdb kept only the in-frame ones, dropping some. The sample records tens of thousands of clones, approximately 83% being singletons. Sequencing was carried out using peripheral blood. These TCRs come from a human donor in a cohort sampled during active COVID-19. CDR3s include the opening cysteine and the closing phenylalanine or tryptophan. A D gene is named only where the DNA matches it firmly. Clone size is not always given. Where it is, it says once, few, many or a class for expanded clones.

d_call,v_call,clone_size,j_call,cdr3_nt,cdr3_aa
TRBD1,TRBV27,NA,TRBJ2-7,TGTGCCAGCCGAACCGGGACAGGAAGCACCGAGCAGTACTTC,CASRTGTGSTEQYF
NA,TRBV30,NA,TRBJ1-3,TGTGCCTGGAGTGCAGGGTCTTCTGGAAACACCATATATTTT,CAWSAGSSGNTIYF
NA,TRBV5-6,NA,TRBJ1-2,TGTGCCAGCATAACTTGGGGGCAGGGATCAACGAAATCCTATGGCTACACCTTC,CASITWGQGSTKSYGYTF
TRBD1,TRBV3-1/TRBV3-2,NA,TRBJ2-7,TGTGCCAGCAGCCGTGGAGGGACAGGGGGTTACGAGCAGTACTTC,CASSRGGTGGYEQYF
NA,TRBV5-6,NA,TRBJ2-7,TGTGCCAGCAGCTTCCAAGCGACCGGGGGCTACGAGCAGTACTTC,CASSFQATGGYEQYF
TRBD2,TRBV11-3,NA,TRBJ2-2,TGTGCCAGCAGTTCAGGCGGTTATGGGACTAGCGGCACCGGGGAGCTGTTTTTT,CASSSGGYGTSGTGELFF
NA,TRBV6-2/TRBV6-3,once,TRBJ2-2,TGTGCCAGCAGTGCACAACGAGGGTTAACCGGGGAGCTGTTTTTT,CASSAQRGLTGELFF
NA,TRBV3-1/TRBV3-2,NA,TRBJ2-1,TGTGCCAGCAGCCTTTCATTCACTATCTACAATGAGCAGTTCTTC,CASSLSFTIYNEQFF
TRBD1,TRBV28,NA,TRBJ1-6,TGTGCCAGCAGTTTATCCCGGACAGGGGACGTGGGCCTCCACTTT,CASSLSRTGDVGLHF
TRBD1,TRBV24-1,NA,TRBJ2-7,TGTGCCACCAGTACCTTGGACAGGGCCAACGAGCAGTACTTC,CATSTLDRANEQYF
TRBD1,TRBV5-1,NA,TRBJ2-3,TGCGCCAGCAGCCTGGGACAGGGTGGCACAGATACGCAGTATTTT,CASSLGQGGTDTQYF
NA,TRBV27,NA,TRBJ2-3,TGTGCCAGCAGTTTTTCCTTAGCGGCAAACACAGATACGCAGTATTTT,CASSFSLAANTDTQYF
TRBD1,TRBV27,NA,TRBJ2-7,TGTGCCAGCAGTCTCTCGGGACAGTCGTCCTACGAGCAGTACTTC,CASSLSGQSSYEQYF
TRBD1,TRBV19,NA,TRBJ1-4,TGTGCCAGCAGACCCCGGACAGGTATCAATGAAAAACTGTTTTTT,CASRPRTGINEKLFF
NA,TRBV7-9,few,TRBJ1-1,TGTGCCAGCAGCTTAGGCACAGGGATCGTCCCTGAAGCTTTCTTT,CASSLGTGIVPEAFF
NA,TRBV15,NA,TRBJ2-5,TGTGCCACCAGCCGGGGAGAGACCCAGTACTTC,CATSRGETQYF
NA,TRBV15,NA,TRBJ1-1,TGTGCCACCAGCTCGCCCCCGGGGAACACTGAAGCTTTCTTT,CATSSPPGNTEAFF
NA,TRBV5-1,NA,TRBJ2-1,TGCGCCAGCAGCTTACAGGGCCTGGGCTCCTACAATGAGCAGTTCTTC,CASSLQGLGSYNEQFF
NA,TRBV5-1,NA,TRBJ2-3,TGCGCCAGCAGCTTGTCCCAAGATACGCAGTATTTT,CASSLSQDTQYF
NA,TRBV4-2,NA,TRBJ1-2,TGTGCCAGCAGCCAAGAACGCACGGACTATGGCTACACCTTC,CASSQERTDYGYTF
NA,TRBV5-1,NA,TRBJ1-4,TGCGCCAGCAGCTTGGCCGCAGACATCACTGAAAAACTGTTTTTT,CASSLAADITEKLFF
NA,TRBV30,NA,TRBJ1-4,TGTGCCTGGAGTGGCGAGTGGGGCGAAAAACTGTTTTTT,CAWSGEWGEKLFF